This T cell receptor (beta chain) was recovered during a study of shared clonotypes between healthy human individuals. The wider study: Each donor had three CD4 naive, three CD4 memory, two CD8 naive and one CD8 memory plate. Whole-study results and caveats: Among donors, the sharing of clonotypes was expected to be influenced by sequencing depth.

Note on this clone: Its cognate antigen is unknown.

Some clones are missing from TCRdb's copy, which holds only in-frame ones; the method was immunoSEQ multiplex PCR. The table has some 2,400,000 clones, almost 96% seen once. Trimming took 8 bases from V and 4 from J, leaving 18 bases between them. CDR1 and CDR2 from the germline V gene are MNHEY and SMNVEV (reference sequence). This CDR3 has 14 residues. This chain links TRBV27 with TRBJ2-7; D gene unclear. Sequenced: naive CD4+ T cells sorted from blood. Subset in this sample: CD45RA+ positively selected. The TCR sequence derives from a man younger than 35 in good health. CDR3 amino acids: CASSPGLTLYEQYF. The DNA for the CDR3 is TGTGCCAGCTCTCCGGGCCTTACCCTGTACGAGCAGTACTTC.